Sequencing of this T cell receptor beta chain was carried out in a study of blood T cell repertoires in COVID-19. About the study: PBMCs, B-cell-depleted T cells, or T cells provided the cDNA or gDNA that made up the material.

Per the study methods: Amplification from reference gene primers served as the basis for estimated nucleated cell counts. Produced via immunoSEQ multiplex PCR; TCRdb's table is partial and in-frame only. V and J calls plus clone size are reproduced from that table; the DNA served to infer D and trimming. The data hold about 75,000 clones, with roughly 82% observed a single time. The CDR3 is 13 residues long. In germline, CDR1 is SGDLS, CDR2 YYNGEE. V was trimmed by 4 bases and J by 6 bases, leaving 10 bases between them. The chain carries TRBV9 and TRBJ2-2; D is perhaps TRBD2 (6 bases). This clonotype was obtained from a woman aged 45-60 years with acute or convalescent COVID-19. Material: peripheral blood. The CDR3 loop reads CASSSWGAGELFF. The CDR3, as DNA: TGTGCCAGCAGCTCCTGGGGGGCCGGGGAGCTGTTTTTT.